The clone carrying this T cell receptor beta chain was observed at least ten times. The sample originates from a study of early T cells in non-severe SARS-CoV-2 infection. Each CDR3 protein is one row after TCRdb ran MiXCR on the 5' RACE reads. This sample has roughly 40,000 distinct CDR3 sequences; 3% to 4% occur once, and the top ten carry approximately 3%. The CDR3 extends over 15 amino acids. V shed 2 bases and J shed 0 bases, with 14 bases lying between them. CDR1 SQVTM and CDR2 ANQGSEA come from the germline V gene. This receptor was identified in an adult who was a healthcare worker with PCR-confirmed SARS-CoV-2 infection or an uninfected control (not recorded which). V is TRBV29-1 and J is TRBJ2-7; a possible D gene is TRBD1 (6 bases). The sample comprised whole blood. The CDR3 sequence: CSVESDRDSSYEQYF. In nucleotides, the CDR3 is TGCAGCGTTGAATCGGACAGAGATAGCTCCTACGAGCAGTACTTC.